What follows are 27 T cell receptor beta chains derived from one specimen sequenced in a study of regulatory T cells in long-lasting Graves disease. As to time point: newly diagnosed GD, antithyroid drugs for less than 3 months. The TCR library was prepared using RNA isolated from PBMCs. Library construction for TCR beta used iRepertoire HTBI primers and Arm-PCR of CDR3 regions. Using its own MiXCR run on the multiplex PCR reads, TCRdb lists one record per CDR3 protein. In the table there are around 360,000 distinct CDR3 sequences, around 15% of which are singletons. This sample was shared with a second study, whose subject was T cells in Graves' hyperthyroidism and ophthalmopathy.

This specimen consisted of peripheral blood mononuclear cells (PBMCs), obtained at new diagnosis, from a patient treated with antithyroid drugs. The receptors come from a woman younger than 30 with Graves disease.

The sample holds many counts of this clonotype. The chain links TRBV30 to TRBJ2-3; D is uncertain. Germline loops: CDR1 GTSNPN, CDR2 SVGIG (reference sequence). The CDR3 contains 15 residues. Trimming pared 0 bases from V and 7 bases from J, leaving 17 bases between. The CDR3: CAWSVPLWPMNTQYF. CDR3 in DNA: TGTGCCTGGAGTGTACCCCTATGGCCCATGAATACGCAGTATTTT.

This clonotype was observed many times. This rearrangement joins TRBV6-2 or TRBV6-3 to TRBJ1-1, with D perhaps matching TRBD1 (6 bases). CDR1 and CDR2 (germline): MNHEY, SVGEGT. The CDR3 consists of 14 residues. V lost 0 bases and J 2 bases, leaving 7 bases between the germline ends. The CDR3 nucleotides read TGTGCCAGCAGTTACTCTGGGACAAACACTGAAGCTTTCTTT. It specifies CASSYSGTNTEAFF.

The sample holds many counts of this clonotype. The chain is built from TRBV2 and TRBJ2-1; tentatively, D is TRBD2 (6 bases). The V end was cut by 6 bases, the J end by 7 bases, with 10 bases between. This CDR3 region has 12 residues. CDR1 is SNHLY, CDR2 FYNNEI, per germline. The CDR3 DNA is TGTGCCAGCAGCCTCGCGGGGAATGAGCAGTTCTTC. Translated, it gives CASSLAGNEQFF.

This clonotype was found many times. CDR3 sequence reads: CASSQDPRDNEQFF. CDR3 DNA sequence: TGTGCCAGCAGCCAAGATCCCCGCGACAATGAGCAGTTCTTC. The chain combines TRBV3-1 with TRBJ2-1, with D unclear. The CDR3 covers 14 residues. Germline V lookup: CDR1 LGHDT, CDR2 YNNKEL (reference sequence). Trimming took off 0 bases at V and 5 bases at J, with 8 bases between the two ends.

This clonotype was picked up many times. The chain links TRBV3-1 to TRBJ2-5; D not resolved. The V end lost 1 base, the J end lost 4 bases, and 4 bases lay between the germline ends. The CDR3 has 12 residues. Germline V gene data show CDR1 as LGHDT and CDR2 as YNNKEL (reference sequence). CDR3 sequence: CASSQVRETQYF. CDR3 in DNA: TGTGCCAGCAGCCAAGTCAGAGAGACCCAGTACTTC.

The chain joins TRBV7-8 to TRBJ2-6; TRBD1 agrees at 7 bases. The CDR3 is 21 residues long. V trimming: 5 bases; J trimming: 2 bases; junction bases outside the gene matches: 21. Per the germline V gene, CDR1 is SGHVS and CDR2 is FQNEAQ. The CDR3 loop is CASSARSSARQGGTGANVLTF. The CDR3 coding sequence is TGTGCCAGCAGCGCACGCAGCAGCGCCCGACAGGGTGGTACTGGGGCCAACGTCCTGACTTTC.

This clonotype was observed at least ten times. The genes are TRBV7-6 and TRBJ1-2; TRBD1 is a possible D gene (5 bases). In germline, CDR1 is SGHVS, CDR2 FNYEAQ. Trimming left V 1 base short and J 7 bases short, with 19 bases between. The CDR3 totals 16 residues. The CDR3 DNA sequence: TGTGCCAGCAGCTTAGGAGCCGCAGGGTGGGGAAGTGGCTACACCTTC. Protein: CASSLGAAGWGSGYTF.

The chain couples TRBV28 to TRBJ1-2; 9 nucleotides align to TRBD1. The CDR3 length is 13 residues. Germline CDR1 reads MDHEN; CDR2 reads SYDVKM. Trimming at V came to 8 bases and at J to 3 bases, leaving 4 bases not matched to a gene. Written as DNA, the CDR3 is TGTGCCAGCGTCCGACAGGGGGACTATGGCTACACCTTC. The encoded protein is CASVRQGDYGYTF.

This clonotype was seen at least ten times. This rearrangement joins TRBV24-1 to TRBJ1-5, with 8 nucleotides matching TRBD1. Germline-derived CDR1 and CDR2 are KGHDR and SFDVKD. J gave up 2 bases and V 3 bases, and 2 bases lay outside the gene matches. The CDR3 loop spans 15 amino acids. The DNA of the CDR3 is TGTGCCACCAGTGATGGGACAGGACGCAATCAGCCCCAGCATTTT. Its protein product is CATSDGTGRNQPQHF.

The V gene is TRBV10-3, the J gene TRBJ1-4, with 8 bases matching TRBD1. V lost 6 bases and J lost 2; bases outside the gene matches: 8. The germline V gene has CDR1 ENHRY and CDR2 SYGVKD. This CDR3 comprises 16 residues. CDR3 residues: CAIRLGQGGTNEKLFF. The CDR3 DNA reads as TGTGCCATCAGATTAGGACAGGGTGGCACTAATGAAAAACTGTTTTTT.

This clonotype was seen a few times. This sequence joins TRBV9 and TRBJ1-4; D might be TRBD1 (6 bases). CDR3 size: 16 residues. V dropped 0 bases and J dropped 5 bases, with 14 bases sitting between them. From germline, CDR1 is SGDLS and CDR2 YYNGEE. Here the CDR3 reads CASSVGLGGKNEKLFF. CDR3 coding DNA: TGTGCCAGCAGCGTAGGGTTAGGGGGTAAGAATGAAAAACTGTTTTTT. The full variable domain, with the rest looked up from reference TRBV9 and TRBJ1-4, is DSGVTQTPKHLITATGQRVTLRCSPRSGDLSVYWYQQSLDQGLQFLIQYYNGEERAKGNILERFSAQQFPDLHSELNLSSLELGDSALYFCASSVGLGGKNEKLFFGSGTQLSVL.

The rearrangement uses TRBV6-4 and TRBJ2-1; no clear D gene. Per germline, CDR1 MRHNA and CDR2 SNTAGT. CDR3 length: 15 residues. V gave up 7 bases and J gave up 2 bases, with 15 bases separating them. The CDR3 spells CASISHDSTYNEQFF. The CDR3 coding sequence is TGTGCCAGCATCTCCCACGACTCCACCTACAATGAGCAGTTCTTC.

As to this clonotype: A far larger clone is off by one base, so a read error is likely. The chain recombines TRBV7-2 with TRBJ2-7; 9 bases map to TRBD1. This CDR3 comprises 14 residues. CDR1 and CDR2 (germline): SGHTA, FQGNSA. In DNA, the CDR3 is TGTGTCAGCAGCGCCGGGACAGGGCCCTACGAGCAGTACTTC. Translated: CVSSAGTGPYEQYF.

This clonotype was recorded a few times. The chain carries TRBV6-1 and TRBJ2-2; 7 bases align to TRBD2. V trimming: 5 bases; J trimming: 5 bases; junction bases outside the gene matches: 11. There are 16 residues in the CDR3. Germline V gives CDR1 MNHNS, CDR2 SASEGT. The DNA of the CDR3 is TGTGCCAGCAGTACCCGAGCGGGATACGGGACCGGGGAGCTGTTTTTT. Amino acids: CASSTRAGYGTGELFF.

This clonotype was seen many times. The chain is built from TRBV6-2 or TRBV6-3 and TRBJ2-7; TRBD2 might be the D (5 bases). The CDR3 has 14 amino acids. CDR1 is MNHEY and CDR2 is SVGEGT in the germline V gene. V lost 4 bases, J lost 3 bases, and 13 bases lay in between. This CDR3 reads CASSLTDRDYEQYF. CDR3 DNA sequence: TGTGCCAGCAGTTTAACCGACCGGGACTACGAGCAGTACTTC.

At least ten counts were recorded for this clonotype. V usage is TRBV5-1 and J usage is TRBJ1-4; 12 positions agree with TRBD1. From germline, CDR1 is SGHRS and CDR2 YFSETQ. J was trimmed by 6 bases and V by 0 bases; bases with no gene match: 0. This CDR3 spans 15 amino acids. The CDR3 coding sequence is TGCGCCAGCAGCTTGGGGGACAGGGGGCATGAAAAACTGTTTTTT. It translates to CASSLGDRGHEKLFF. Drawing the rest from reference TRBV5-1 and TRBJ1-4, the complete variable domain is KAGVTQTPRYLIKTRGQQVTLSCSPISGHRSVSWYQQTPGQGLQFLFEYFSETQRNKGNFPGRFSGRQFSNSRSEMNVSTLELGDSALYLCASSLGDRGHEKLFFGSGTQLSVL.

This chain uses TRBV10-3 with TRBJ1-1; the match to TRBD1 covers 9 bases. The CDR3 is made up of 14 amino acids. The germline V gene encodes CDR1 ENHRY and CDR2 SYGVKD. The V gene end was trimmed by 7 bases and the J gene end by 5 bases; junction bases not matched to a gene: 8. CDR3 bases: TGTGCCATCACTCCGGGACAGGGCGCGACTGAAGCTTTCTTT. Its translation is CAITPGQGATEAFF.

About this clonotype: A much bigger clone sits one base away, suggesting this may be a read error. The CDR3 carries no conserved terminal phenylalanine or tryptophan, so it likely arises from a read error. The J gene is TRBJ2-7, the V gene TRBV19, with D possibly TRBD2 on 5 matching bases. Germline CDR1 and CDR2: LNHDA and SQIVND (reference sequence). V was clipped by 4 bases and J by 2 bases, with 12 bases between them. The CDR3 spans 14 residues. CDR3 protein: CASSTDSKAYEQYS. As DNA, the CDR3 is TGTGCCAGTAGTACGGACTCTAAGGCCTACGAGCAGTACTCC.

Points on this clonotype: Being one base from a much bigger clone, this may be a read error. CDR3: CASSPAGTGVGITVAFF. In DNA, the CDR3 is TGTGCCAGCAGTCCCGCCGGGACAGGGGTAGGAATCACTGTAGCTTTCTTT. The chain is built from TRBV12-3 or TRBV12-4 and TRBJ1-1; 10 bases fit TRBD1. The CDR3 runs to 17 residues.

This clonotype was detected ten times or more. The rearrangement links TRBV7-3 to TRBJ2-3, with D unresolved. Trimming stripped 1 base from V and 1 base from J, with 9 bases between. This CDR3 has 15 amino acids. The germline V gene has CDR1 SGHTA and CDR2 FQGTGA. The CDR3 nucleotides are TGTGCCAGCAGCTTAATGGCTTCTGGCACAGATACGCAGTATTTT. Amino acid sequence: CASSLMASGTDTQYF.

This clonotype has at least ten counts. This chain uses TRBV3-1 with TRBJ2-5, with TRBD2 matching over 8 bases. CDR1 and CDR2 from the germline V gene are LGHDT and YNNKEL (reference sequence). The junction had 5 bases not matched to a gene; V was cut back by 3 bases and J by 2 bases. This CDR3 spans 15 amino acids. The CDR3 spells CASSQASGFQETQYF. CDR3 nucleotide sequence: TGTGCCAGCAGCCAGGCTAGCGGGTTTCAAGAGACCCAGTACTTC.

This clonotype was seen ten or more times. The genes are TRBV20-1 and TRBJ2-1, with 14 bases lining up with TRBD2. This CDR3 has 15 amino acids. Per germline, CDR1 DFQATT and CDR2 SNEGSKA (reference sequence). V gave up 3 bases and J gave up 6 bases; unmatched junction bases: 4. The CDR3 coding sequence is TGCAGTGCTAGGTTGACTAGCGGGAGGGTCAATGAGCAGTTCTTC. Translated, it gives CSARLTSGRVNEQFF.

This clonotype was seen repeatedly, ten times or more. The chain uses TRBV4-1 and TRBJ2-3; TRBD2 matches 9 bases. Germline trimming cut 5 bases from V and 3 bases from J; bases unmatched to any gene: 12. This CDR3 is built from 17 residues. Germline CDR1 reads MGHRA; CDR2 reads YSYEKL. CDR3 region: CASSKLGSGGATDTQYF. The CDR3 DNA follows: TGCGCCAGCAGCAAATTGGGTAGCGGGGGCGCAACAGATACGCAGTATTTT.

This clonotype was observed once. The junction departs from germline at one end; a sequencing error may be responsible. The chain combines TRBV6-2 or TRBV6-3 with TRBJ2-3, with D hard to call. This CDR3 comprises 14 residues. Germline V gene data show CDR1 as MNHEY and CDR2 as SVGEGT. CDR3 coding DNA: TGTGCCAGCAGTTACGGAGAAACATCAGATGCGCAGTATTTT. Protein sequence: CASSYGETSDAQYF.

This clonotype was picked up a small number of times. V usage is TRBV6-6 and J usage is TRBJ2-5, with D perhaps TRBD2 (5 bases). Per the germline V gene, CDR1 is MNHNY and CDR2 is SVGAGI (reference sequence). V lost 0 bases to trimming and J lost 5 bases, with 13 bases between them. The CDR3 runs to 15 residues. CDR3 region: CASSYSRVFAETQYF. The CDR3 coding sequence is TGTGCCAGCAGTTACTCGAGGGTCTTTGCGGAGACCCAGTACTTC.

The chain links TRBV19 to TRBJ1-1; D gene unclear. This CDR3 has 13 residues. CDR1 is LNHDA, CDR2 SQIVND, per germline (reference sequence). V lost 5 bases to trimming and J lost 2 bases, with 9 bases between them. This CDR3 reads CASSRYTNTEAFF. The CDR3 DNA sequence: TGTGCCAGTAGTCGTTATACAAACACTGAAGCTTTCTTT.

This clonotype was detected many times. V gene TRBV11-2 combines with J gene TRBJ2-5, with 8 bases matching TRBD1. The CDR3 sequence is 14 residues long. V shed 6 bases, J shed 2 bases, and the junction held 5 bases outside the gene matches. CDR1 SGHAT and CDR2 FQNNGV come from the germline V gene. CDR3: CASSPTGAQETQYF. DNA for the CDR3: TGTGCCAGCAGTCCGACAGGGGCTCAAGAGACCCAGTACTTC. Based on the CDR3 plus reference TRBV11-2 and TRBJ2-5, the full variable domain is EAGVAQSPRYKIIEKRQSVAFWCNPISGHATLYWYQQILGQGPKLLIQFQNNGVVDDSQLPKDRFSAERLKGVDSTLKIQPAKLEDSAVYLCASSPTGAQETQYFGPGTRLLVL.